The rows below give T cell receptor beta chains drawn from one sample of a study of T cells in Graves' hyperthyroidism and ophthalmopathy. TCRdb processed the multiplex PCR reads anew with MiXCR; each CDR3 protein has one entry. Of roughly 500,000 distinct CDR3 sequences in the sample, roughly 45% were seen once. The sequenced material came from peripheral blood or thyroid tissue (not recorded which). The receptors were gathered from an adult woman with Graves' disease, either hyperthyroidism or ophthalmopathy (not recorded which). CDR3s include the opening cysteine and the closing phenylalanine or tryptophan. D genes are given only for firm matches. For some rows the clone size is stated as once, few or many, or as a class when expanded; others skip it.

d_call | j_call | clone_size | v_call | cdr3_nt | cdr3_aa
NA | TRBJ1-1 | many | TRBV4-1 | TGCGCCAGCAGCCAAGAATCAGCAACTGAAGCTTTCTTT | CASSQESATEAFF
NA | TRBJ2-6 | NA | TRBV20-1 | TGCAGTGCTAGAGAGTCCAGGACTTTC | CSARESRTF
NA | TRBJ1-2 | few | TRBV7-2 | TGTGCCAGCAGCCCCGGTAACAACAGGCTTGGCTACACCTTC | CASSPGNNRLGYTF
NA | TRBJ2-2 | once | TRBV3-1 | TGTGCCAGCAGCCAAGTGAGGTGCACCGGGGAGCTGTTTTTT | CASSQVRCTGELFF
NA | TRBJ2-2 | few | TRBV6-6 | TGTGCCAGCAGTCGGACTGCCGCGAACACCGGGGAGCTGTTTTTT | CASSRTAANTGELFF
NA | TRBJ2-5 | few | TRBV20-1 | TGCAGTGCCGCCGCCTCGTGGAGGGGGGAGACCCAGTACTTC | CSAAASWRGETQYF
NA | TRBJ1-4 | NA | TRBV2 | TGTGCCAGCAGTGACAGGGGTGGGTACGAAAAACTGTTTTTT | CASSDRGGYEKLFF
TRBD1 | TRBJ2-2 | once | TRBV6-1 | TGTGCCAGCAGGGCACAGGGGGCGAGCGGGGAGCTGTTTTTT | CASRAQGASGELFF
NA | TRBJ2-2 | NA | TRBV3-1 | TGTGCCAGCAGCCAAGATTTAGGGGGTTACACCGGGGAGCTGTTTTTT | CASSQDLGGYTGELFF
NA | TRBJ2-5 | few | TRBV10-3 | TGTGCCATCAGTGAGAGGGGGTTGGGAAGCAATCAGCCCCAGTACTTC | CAISERGLGSNQPQYF
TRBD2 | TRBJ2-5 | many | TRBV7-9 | TGTGCCAGCAGTGGGGGACTAGCGGGGAACCAAGAGACCCAGTACTTC | CASSGGLAGNQETQYF
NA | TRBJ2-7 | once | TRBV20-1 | TGCAGTGCTAGAGTGGGAGGAAACTACGAGCAGTACTTC | CSARVGGNYEQYF
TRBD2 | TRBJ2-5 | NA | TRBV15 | TGTGCCACCAGCACATGGGGACTAGCGGAGGAAGAGACCCAGTACTTC | CATSTWGLAEEETQYF
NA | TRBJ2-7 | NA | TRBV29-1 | TGCAGCTACGGAACAGGGTGGCGGGACGAGCAGTACTTC | CSYGTGWRDEQYF
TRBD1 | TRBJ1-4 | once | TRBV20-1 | TGCAGTGCTAGAGGACAGGGTTCTGAAAAACTGTTTTTT | CSARGQGSEKLFF
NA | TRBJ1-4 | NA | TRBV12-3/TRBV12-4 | TGTGCCAGCAGTTTATCCAGGGGAGTTGAAAAACTGTTTTTT | CASSLSRGVEKLFF
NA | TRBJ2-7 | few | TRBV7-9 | TGTGCCAGCAGTTTTGAGGGTCCGTACGAGCAGTACTTC | CASSFEGPYEQYF
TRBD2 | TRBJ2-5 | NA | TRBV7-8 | TGTGCCAGCAGCCGCGGGGGGACCAAGACCCAGTACTTC | CASSRGGTKTQYF
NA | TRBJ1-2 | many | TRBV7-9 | TGTGCCAGCAGCATCGACCTTAACTATGGCTACACCTTC | CASSIDLNYGYTF
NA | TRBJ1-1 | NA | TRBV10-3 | TGTGCCATCAGCCACCCGACGACAGGGAACACTGAAGCTTTCTTT | CAISHPTTGNTEAFF
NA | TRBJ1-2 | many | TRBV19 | TGTGCCAGTAGTCCAGGGGACCGCTATGGCTACACCTTC | CASSPGDRYGYTF
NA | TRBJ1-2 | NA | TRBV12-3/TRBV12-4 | TGTGCCAGCAGTTCGACGAGGGCAAGGGACTATGGCTACACCTTC | CASSSTRARDYGYTF
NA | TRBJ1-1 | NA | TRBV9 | TGTACCAGCAGCGTAGAGTTCAGGAACACTGAAGCTTTCTTT | CTSSVEFRNTEAFF
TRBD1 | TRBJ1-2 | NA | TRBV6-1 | TGTGCCAGCAGCGAGCGAGACAGGGGCGATTATGGCTACACCTTC | CASSERDRGDYGYTF
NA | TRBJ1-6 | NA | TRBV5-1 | TGCGCCAGCAGCTTTCGAGAACACATGAATTCACCCCTCCACTTT | CASSFREHMNSPLHF
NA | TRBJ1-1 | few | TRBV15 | TGTGCCACCACACGACGGAGTGAAATGAACACTGAAGCTTTCTTT | CATTRRSEMNTEAFF
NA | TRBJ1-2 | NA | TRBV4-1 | TGCGCCAGCAGCCATTCAGCGGGAGGGTCATATGGCTACACCTTC | CASSHSAGGSYGYTF
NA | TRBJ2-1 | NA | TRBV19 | TGTGCCAGTACCCCCCAGGGGAACGTCCACAATGAGCAGTTCTTC | CASTPQGNVHNEQFF
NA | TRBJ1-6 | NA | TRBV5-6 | TGTGCCAGCAGCCGAGGGGTTTCCAATTCACCCCTCCACTTT | CASSRGVSNSPLHF
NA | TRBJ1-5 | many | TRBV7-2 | TGTGCCAGCACCCCGGACAGATATCAGCCCCAGCATTTT | CASTPDRYQPQHF
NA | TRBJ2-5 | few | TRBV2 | TGTGCCCGCGGTGAAGTAGCTAGTGCCGGGGAGACCCAGTACTTC | CARGEVASAGETQYF
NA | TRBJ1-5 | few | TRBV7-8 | TGTGCCAGCAGCCAGTACAGGGTCGGCAATCAGCCCCAGCATTTT | CASSQYRVGNQPQHF
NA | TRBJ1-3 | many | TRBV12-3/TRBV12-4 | TGTGCCAGCAGTCTATCAGGGACTGGAAACACCATATATTTT | CASSLSGTGNTIYF
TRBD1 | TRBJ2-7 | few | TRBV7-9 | TGTGCCAGCAGCCATCACCGGGACAGGAACTACGAGCAGTACTTC | CASSHHRDRNYEQYF
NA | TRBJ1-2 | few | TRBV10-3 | TGTGCCATCAGTGGGGGTCAGGAGTATGGCTACACCTTC | CAISGGQEYGYTF
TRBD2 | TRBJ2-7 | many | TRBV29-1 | TGCAGCGTTGCCGAGCGGGGGAGCTCCTACGAGCAGTACTTC | CSVAERGSSYEQYF
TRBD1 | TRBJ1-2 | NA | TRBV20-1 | TGCAGTGCTAGAGATACAGGGGGCAGCTATGGCTACACCTTC | CSARDTGGSYGYTF
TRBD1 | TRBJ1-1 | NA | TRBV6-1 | TGTGCCAGCCCCCCGACAGGGGCGCGGACTGAAGCTTTCTTT | CASPPTGARTEAFF
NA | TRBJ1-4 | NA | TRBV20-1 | TGCAGTGCTAGTTGGGGGGTCGATGAAAAACTGTTTTTT | CSASWGVDEKLFF
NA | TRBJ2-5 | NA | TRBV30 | TGTGCCTCAAACCGGGACTTAAATGTAGAGACCCAGTACTTC | CASNRDLNVETQYF
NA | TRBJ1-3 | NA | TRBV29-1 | TGCAGCTCCACCGGGGGAGCCTCTGGAAACACCATATATTTT | CSSTGGASGNTIYF
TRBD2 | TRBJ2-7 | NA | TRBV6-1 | TGTGCCAGCAGAATCTTTAGCGGGATTACCTACGAGCAGTACTTC | CASRIFSGITYEQYF
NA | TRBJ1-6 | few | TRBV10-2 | TGCGCCAGCAGGGATAGAAGGAGCTCCTATAATTCACCCCTCCACTTT | CASRDRRSSYNSPLHF
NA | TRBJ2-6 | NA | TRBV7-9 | TGTGCCAGCAGCTCCGGCGGGGGCAGGGTTTACTCTGGGGCCAACGTCCTGACTTTC | CASSSGGGRVYSGANVLTF
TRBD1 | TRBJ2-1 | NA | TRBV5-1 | TGCGCCAGCAGCGCGGGACAGGGGTTAAATGAGCAGTTCTTC | CASSAGQGLNEQFF
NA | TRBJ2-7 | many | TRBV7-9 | TGTGCCAGCAGCTTAACTGGTCTTGTCTACGAGCAGTACTTC | CASSLTGLVYEQYF
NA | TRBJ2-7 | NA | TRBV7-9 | TGCGCCAGCAGCCAGACAGACCACTACGAGCAGTACTTC | CASSQTDHYEQYF
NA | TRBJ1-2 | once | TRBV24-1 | TGTGCCACCAGTGATATTGACAGGCCCTATGGCTACACCTTC | CATSDIDRPYGYTF
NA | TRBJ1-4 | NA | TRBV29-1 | TGCAGCGTTGAAGTGGGGACCACCAGAGGGGAAAAACTGTTTTTT | CSVEVGTTRGEKLFF
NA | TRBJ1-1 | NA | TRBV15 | TGTGCCACCAGCAGTGCAACAGGGCCCACTGAAGCTTTCTTT | CATSSATGPTEAFF
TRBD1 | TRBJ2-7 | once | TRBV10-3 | TGTGCCATCAGGGGAGGACAGGGGGCAACTTACGAGCAGTACTTC | CAIRGGQGATYEQYF
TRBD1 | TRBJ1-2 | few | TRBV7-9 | TGTGCCAGCAGCTTTCTGTTCAGGGGGCATGGCTACACCTTC | CASSFLFRGHGYTF
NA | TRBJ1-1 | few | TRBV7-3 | TGTGCCAGCAGCTTGGTGAGGGCCTCCGAAGCTTTCTTT | CASSLVRASEAFF